The 7 T cell receptor beta chains given below trace back to one sample, sequenced in a study of control samples from healthy donors and cancer patients. The table came from immunoSEQ multiplex PCR; TCRdb's copy has only in-frame clones and leaves some out. There are 35,000 to 50,000 clones in the sample; roughly 86% occur only once, and about 10% lies in the top ten. The sequencing sample was made of PBMCs. The receptor set was obtained from an older woman with lung cancer.

The chain couples TRBV5-5 to TRBJ1-5; possible D gene TRBD1, 6 bases. Germline CDR1 reads SGHKS; CDR2 reads YYEKEE (reference sequence). The V and J ends lost 4 bases and 4 bases respectively, with 15 bases between them. This CDR3 spans 15 amino acids. Here the CDR3 reads CASSAGVSLNQPQHF. The DNA of the CDR3 is TGTGCCAGCAGCGCAGGGGTTTCCTTGAATCAGCCCCAGCATTTT.

The rearrangement uses TRBV5-4 and TRBJ2-4; possible D gene TRBD1, 5 bases. Trimming took 0 bases from V and 0 from J, leaving 19 bases between them. The CDR3 runs to 19 residues. Germline V gene sequence: CDR1 SGHNT, CDR2 YYREEE (reference sequence). The CDR3 spells CASSLAGPQGALAKNIQYF. The CDR3 nucleotides are TGTGCCAGCAGCTTGGCAGGCCCCCAGGGCGCGCTAGCCAAAAACATTCAGTACTTC.

J is TRBJ1-2 and V is TRBV10-2; no clear D. Looked up from germline, CDR1 is WSHSY and CDR2 is SAAADI. The CDR3 totals 15 residues. V was cut by 0 bases and J by 4 bases, with 12 bases left in between. The CDR3 sequence is CASSESGRRSYGYTF. In DNA form, the CDR3 reads TGCGCCAGCAGTGAGTCAGGGAGGAGAAGCTATGGCTACACCTTC.

The chain has TRBV29-1 and TRBJ2-4; 8 bases line up with TRBD1. The J segment lost 8 bases and the V segment lost 6 bases, leaving 12 bases of the junction unmatched. The CDR3 sequence is 14 residues long. Germline loops: CDR1 SQVTM, CDR2 ANQGSEA. Written as DNA, the CDR3 is TGCAGCGTCCAACCCGCCGACAGGGGAGACATTCAGTACTTC. This translates into CSVQPADRGDIQYF.

This clone was seen more than once but under ten times. The V call is TRBV28, the J call TRBJ1-5; D is possibly TRBD1 (6 bases). The germline CDR1 and CDR2 sequences are MDHEN and SYDVKM. CDR3 length equals 15 residues. Trimming removed 6 bases from V and 0 bases from J, with 12 bases in between. CDR3: CASRPSGVSNQPQHF. Here the CDR3 DNA reads TGTGCCAGCAGACCCTCAGGGGTTAGCAATCAGCCCCAGCATTTT.

CDR3: CSARGSDGYTF. Here the CDR3 DNA reads TGCAGTGCTAGAGGTAGCGATGGCTACACCTTC. V is TRBV20-1 and J is TRBJ1-2; D gene unclear. This CDR3 is 11 amino acids long. In germline, CDR1 is DFQATT, CDR2 SNEGSKA (reference sequence). V lost 1 base, J lost 6 bases, and 6 bases lay in between.

The genes are TRBV2 and TRBJ1-1; D is unclear. Germline V CDR1 and CDR2: SNHLY, FYNNEI. The length of the CDR3 is 13 residues. V gave up 6 bases and J gave up 2 bases, with 10 bases separating them. This CDR3 is CASRLGSNTEAFF. DNA of the CDR3: TGTGCCAGCAGGTTAGGCTCAAACACTGAAGCTTTCTTT. Based on the CDR3 plus reference TRBV2 and TRBJ1-1, the full variable domain is EPEVTQTPSHQVTQMGQEVILRCVPISNHLYFYWYRQILGQKVEFLVSFYNNEISEKSEIFDDQFSVERPDGSNFTLKIRSTKLEDSAMYFCASRLGSNTEAFFGQGTRLTVV.